A selection of T cell receptor beta chains follows, all from one sample in a study of cytomegalovirus exposure and HLA in healthy donors. The method was immunoSEQ multiplex PCR; TCRdb's version includes in-frame clones alone and lacks a portion of them. This sample yields approximately 100,000 clones, of which around 74% are seen a single time; approximately 2.1% belongs to the top ten. What was sequenced was PBMCs. The receptor source for this set is a woman in her thirties or forties in good health and CMV-seronegative. Both conserved end residues are part of each CDR3. D genes are given only for firm matches. The size of a clone is reported for some rows only, either as once, few or many, or as a class for expanded clones.

clone size | J gene | V gene | D gene | CDR3 protein | CDR3 DNA
NA | TRBJ2-7 | TRBV7-9 | NA | CASTPLGPTYEQYF | TGTGCCAGCACCCCACTAGGACCGACCTACGAGCAGTACTTC
few | TRBJ2-7 | TRBV9 | NA | CASSVDPGASYEQYF | TGTGCCAGCAGCGTAGACCCAGGGGCCTCCTACGAGCAGTACTTC
NA | TRBJ2-3 | TRBV29-1 | TRBD1 | CSVGTGASTDTQYF | TGCAGCGTCGGGACAGGGGCTAGCACAGATACGCAGTATTTT
few | TRBJ2-5 | TRBV9 | NA | CASSVGGGSQETQYF | TGTGCCAGCAGCGTAGGCGGGGGCAGCCAAGAGACCCAGTACTTC
NA | TRBJ2-3 | TRBV27 | NA | CASSLGGSFSTDTQYF | TGTGCCAGCAGTTTGGGAGGTTCATTTAGCACAGATACGCAGTATTTT
NA | TRBJ1-1 | TRBV13 | TRBD1 | CASSSNVDRGTEAFF | TGTGCCAGCAGCTCCAACGTGGACAGGGGGACTGAAGCTTTCTTT
NA | TRBJ2-2 | TRBV28 | TRBD1 | CASRQLGTAHTNTGELFF | TGTGCCAGCAGGCAACTCGGGACAGCTCATACGAACACCGGGGAGCTGTTTTTT
NA | TRBJ2-1 | TRBV5-8 | NA | CASSLNLGSYNEQFF | TGTGCCAGCAGCCTGAACCTAGGCTCCTACAATGAGCAGTTCTTC
NA | TRBJ1-2 | TRBV10-3 | TRBD1 | CAISEPGTEANYGYTF | TGTGCCATCAGTGAACCGGGGACAGAAGCTAACTATGGCTACACCTTC
once | TRBJ2-2 | TRBV7-9 | TRBD1 | CASSLPSGQGAGELFF | TGTGCCAGCAGCCTACCATCCGGACAGGGGGCCGGGGAGCTGTTTTTT
NA | TRBJ2-5 | TRBV13 | NA | CASSLGAQETQYF | TGTGCCAGCAGCTTAGGGGCCCAAGAGACCCAGTACTTC